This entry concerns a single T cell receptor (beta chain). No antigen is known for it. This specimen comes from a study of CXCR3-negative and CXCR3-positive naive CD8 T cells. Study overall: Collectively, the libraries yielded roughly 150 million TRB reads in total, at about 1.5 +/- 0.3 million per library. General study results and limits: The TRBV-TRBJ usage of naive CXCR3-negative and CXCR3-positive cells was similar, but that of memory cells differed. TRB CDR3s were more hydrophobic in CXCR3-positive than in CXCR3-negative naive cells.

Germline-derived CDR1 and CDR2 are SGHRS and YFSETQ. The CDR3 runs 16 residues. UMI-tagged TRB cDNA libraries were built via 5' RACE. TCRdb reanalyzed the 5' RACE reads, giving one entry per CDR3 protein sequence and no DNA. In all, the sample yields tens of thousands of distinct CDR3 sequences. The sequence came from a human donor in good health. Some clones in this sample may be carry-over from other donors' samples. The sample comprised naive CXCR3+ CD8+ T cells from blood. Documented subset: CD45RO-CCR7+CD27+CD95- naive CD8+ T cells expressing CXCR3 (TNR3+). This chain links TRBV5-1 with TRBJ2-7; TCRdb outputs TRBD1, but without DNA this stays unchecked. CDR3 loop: CASSLGQGARSYEQYF. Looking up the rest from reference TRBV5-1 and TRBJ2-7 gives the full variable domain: KAGVTQTPRYLIKTRGQQVTLSCSPISGHRSVSWYQQTPGQGLQFLFEYFSETQRNKGNFPGRFSGRQFSNSRSEMNVSTLELGDSALYLCASSLGQGARSYEQYFGPGTRLTVT.